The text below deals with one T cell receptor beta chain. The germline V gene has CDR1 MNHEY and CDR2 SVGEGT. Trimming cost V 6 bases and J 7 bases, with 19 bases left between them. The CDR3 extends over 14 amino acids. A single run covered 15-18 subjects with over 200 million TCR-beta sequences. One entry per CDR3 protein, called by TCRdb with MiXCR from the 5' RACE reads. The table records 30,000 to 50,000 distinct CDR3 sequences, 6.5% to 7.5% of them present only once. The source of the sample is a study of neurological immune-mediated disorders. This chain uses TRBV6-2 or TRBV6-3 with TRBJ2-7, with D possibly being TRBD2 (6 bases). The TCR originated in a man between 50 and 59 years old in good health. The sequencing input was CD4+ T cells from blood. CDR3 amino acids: CASSTEWRVGEQYF. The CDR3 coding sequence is TGTGCCAGCAGCACGGAGTGGAGGGTCGGAGAGCAGTACTTC.